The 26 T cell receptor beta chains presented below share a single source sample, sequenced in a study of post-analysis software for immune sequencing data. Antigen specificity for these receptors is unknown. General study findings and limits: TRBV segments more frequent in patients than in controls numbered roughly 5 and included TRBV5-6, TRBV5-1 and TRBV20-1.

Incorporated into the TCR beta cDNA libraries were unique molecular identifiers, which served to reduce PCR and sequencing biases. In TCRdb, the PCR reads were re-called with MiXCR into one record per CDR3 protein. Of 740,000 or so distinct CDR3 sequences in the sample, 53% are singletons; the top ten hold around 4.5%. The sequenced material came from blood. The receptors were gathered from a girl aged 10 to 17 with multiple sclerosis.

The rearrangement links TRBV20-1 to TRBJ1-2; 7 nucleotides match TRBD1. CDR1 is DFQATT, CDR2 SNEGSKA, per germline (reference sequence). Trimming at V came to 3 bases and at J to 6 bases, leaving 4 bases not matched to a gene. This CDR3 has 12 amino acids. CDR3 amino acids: CSARVQGNGYTF. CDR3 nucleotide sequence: TGCAGTGCTAGGGTACAGGGGAATGGCTACACCTTC.

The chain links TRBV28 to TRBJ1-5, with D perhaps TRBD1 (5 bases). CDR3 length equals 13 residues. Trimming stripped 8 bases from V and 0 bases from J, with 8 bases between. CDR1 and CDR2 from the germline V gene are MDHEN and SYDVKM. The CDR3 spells CASGGNSNQPQHF. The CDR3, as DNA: TGTGCCAGCGGGGGGAATAGCAATCAGCCCCAGCATTTT.

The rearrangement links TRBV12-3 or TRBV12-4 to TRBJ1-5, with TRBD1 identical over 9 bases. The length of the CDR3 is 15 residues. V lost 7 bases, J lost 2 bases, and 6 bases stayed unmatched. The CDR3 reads CASNSGQGRNQPQHF. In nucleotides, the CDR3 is TGTGCCAGCAATTCGGGACAGGGACGCAATCAGCCCCAGCATTTT.

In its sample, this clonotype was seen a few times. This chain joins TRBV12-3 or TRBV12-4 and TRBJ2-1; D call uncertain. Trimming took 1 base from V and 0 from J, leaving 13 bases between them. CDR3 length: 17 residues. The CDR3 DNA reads TGTGCCAGCAGTTTAGGCTTAGGGCCTAACTCCTACAATGAGCAGTTCTTC. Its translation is CASSLGLGPNSYNEQFF.

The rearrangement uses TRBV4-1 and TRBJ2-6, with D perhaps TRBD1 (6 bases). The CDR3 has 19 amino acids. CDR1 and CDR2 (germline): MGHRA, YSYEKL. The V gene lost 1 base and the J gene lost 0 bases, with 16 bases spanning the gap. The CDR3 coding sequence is TGCGCCAGCAGCCAAGGGTTTGGGACACTGAGCTCTGGGGCCAACGTCCTGACTTTC. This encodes CASSQGFGTLSSGANVLTF.

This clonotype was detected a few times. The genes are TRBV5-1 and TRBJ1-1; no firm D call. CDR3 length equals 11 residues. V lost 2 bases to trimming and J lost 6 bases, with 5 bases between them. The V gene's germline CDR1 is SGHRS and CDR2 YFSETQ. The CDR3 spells CASSFGAEAFF. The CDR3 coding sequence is TGCGCCAGCAGCTTCGGCGCTGAAGCTTTCTTT.

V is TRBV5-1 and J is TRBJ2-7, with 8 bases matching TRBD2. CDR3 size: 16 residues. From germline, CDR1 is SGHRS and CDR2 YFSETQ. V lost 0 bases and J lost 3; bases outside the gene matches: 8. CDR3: CASSLAQTSGVYEQYF. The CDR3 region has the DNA TGCGCCAGCAGCTTGGCCCAAACTAGCGGAGTCTACGAGCAGTACTTC.

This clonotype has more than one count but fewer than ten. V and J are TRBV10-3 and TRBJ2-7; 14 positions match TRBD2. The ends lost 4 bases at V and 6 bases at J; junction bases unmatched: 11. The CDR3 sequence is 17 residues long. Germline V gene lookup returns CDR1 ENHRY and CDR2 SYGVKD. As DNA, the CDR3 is TGTGCCATCAGTGGACCTGGGACTAGCGGGAGCCGAGTCGAGCAGTACTTC. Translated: CAISGPGTSGSRVEQYF.

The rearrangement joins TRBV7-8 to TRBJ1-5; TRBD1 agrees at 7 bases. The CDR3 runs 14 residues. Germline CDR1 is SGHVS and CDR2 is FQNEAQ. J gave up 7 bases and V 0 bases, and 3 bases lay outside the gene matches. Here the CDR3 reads CASSLATGSQPQHF. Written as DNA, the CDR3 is TGTGCCAGCAGCTTAGCGACAGGGTCGCAGCCCCAGCATTTT.

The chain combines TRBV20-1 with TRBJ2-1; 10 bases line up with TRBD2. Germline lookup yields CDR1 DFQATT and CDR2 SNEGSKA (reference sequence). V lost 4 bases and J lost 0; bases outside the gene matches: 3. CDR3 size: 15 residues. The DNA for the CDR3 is TGCAGTGCTACAAGCGGGAGGGCCTCCTACAATGAGCAGTTCTTC. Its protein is CSATSGRASYNEQFF.

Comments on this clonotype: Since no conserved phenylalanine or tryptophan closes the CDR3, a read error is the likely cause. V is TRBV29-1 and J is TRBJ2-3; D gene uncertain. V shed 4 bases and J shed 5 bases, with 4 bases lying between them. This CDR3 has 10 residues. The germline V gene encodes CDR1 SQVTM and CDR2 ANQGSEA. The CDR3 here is CSVVVDTQYV. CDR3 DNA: TGCAGCGTTGTAGTAGATACGCAGTATGTT.

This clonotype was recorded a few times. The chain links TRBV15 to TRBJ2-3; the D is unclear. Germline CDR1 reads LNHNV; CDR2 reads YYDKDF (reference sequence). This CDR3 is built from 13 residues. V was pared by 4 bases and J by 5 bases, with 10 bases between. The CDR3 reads CATSTDLGDTQYF. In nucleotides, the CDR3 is TGTGCCACCAGCACGGACCTGGGAGATACGCAGTATTTT.

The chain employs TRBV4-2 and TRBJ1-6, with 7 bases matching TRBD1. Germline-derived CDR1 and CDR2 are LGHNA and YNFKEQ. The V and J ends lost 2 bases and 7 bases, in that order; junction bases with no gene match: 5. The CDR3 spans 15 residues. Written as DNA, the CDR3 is TGTGCCAGCAGCCAAAAAGGGACAGCCAATTCACCCCTCCACTTT. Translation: CASSQKGTANSPLHF.

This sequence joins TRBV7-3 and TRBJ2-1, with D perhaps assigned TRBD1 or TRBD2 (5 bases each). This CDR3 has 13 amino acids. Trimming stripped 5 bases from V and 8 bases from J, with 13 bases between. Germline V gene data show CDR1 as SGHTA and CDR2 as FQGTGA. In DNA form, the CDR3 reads TGTGCCAGCAGCCGGGGCCCGGGCTATGAGCAGTTCTTC. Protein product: CASSRGPGYEQFF.

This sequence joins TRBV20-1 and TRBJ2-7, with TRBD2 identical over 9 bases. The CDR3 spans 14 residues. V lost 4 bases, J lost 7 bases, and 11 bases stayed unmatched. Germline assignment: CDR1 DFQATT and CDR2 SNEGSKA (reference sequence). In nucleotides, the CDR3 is TGCAGTGCTATGTCCGAGCGGGGGGCCTGGGAGCAGTACTTC. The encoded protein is CSAMSERGAWEQYF.

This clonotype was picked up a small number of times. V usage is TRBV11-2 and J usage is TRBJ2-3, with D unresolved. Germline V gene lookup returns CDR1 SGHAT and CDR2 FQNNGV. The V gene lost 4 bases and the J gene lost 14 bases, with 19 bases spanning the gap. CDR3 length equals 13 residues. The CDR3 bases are TGTGCCAGCAGCTCGTTCGTCCGGTTCCCGGGGTATTTT. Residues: CASSSFVRFPGYF.

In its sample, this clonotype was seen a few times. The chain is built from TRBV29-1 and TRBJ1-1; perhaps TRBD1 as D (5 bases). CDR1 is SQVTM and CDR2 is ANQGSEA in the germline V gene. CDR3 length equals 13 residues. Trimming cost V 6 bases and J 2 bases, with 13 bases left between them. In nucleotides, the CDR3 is TGCAGCGTACGACAGCCATCCAACACTGAAGCTTTCTTT. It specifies CSVRQPSNTEAFF.

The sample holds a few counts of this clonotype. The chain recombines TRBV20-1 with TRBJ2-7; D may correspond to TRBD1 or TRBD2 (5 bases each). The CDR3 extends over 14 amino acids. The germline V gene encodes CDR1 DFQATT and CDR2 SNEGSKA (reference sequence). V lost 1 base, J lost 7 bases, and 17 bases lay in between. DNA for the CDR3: TGCAGTGCTAGAGGTATACGGGGCCTGGATGAGCAGTACTTC. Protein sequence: CSARGIRGLDEQYF.

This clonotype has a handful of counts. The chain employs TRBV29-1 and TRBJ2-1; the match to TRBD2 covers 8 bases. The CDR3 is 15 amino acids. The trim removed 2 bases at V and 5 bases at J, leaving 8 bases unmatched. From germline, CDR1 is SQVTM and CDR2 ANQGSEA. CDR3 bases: TGCAGCGTTGAAACAGCGGGAGCGACAAACAATGAGCAGTTCTTC. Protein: CSVETAGATNNEQFF.

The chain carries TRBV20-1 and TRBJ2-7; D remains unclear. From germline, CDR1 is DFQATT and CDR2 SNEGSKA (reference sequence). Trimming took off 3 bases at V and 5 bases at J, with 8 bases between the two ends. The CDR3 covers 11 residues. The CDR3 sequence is CSAREHHEQYF. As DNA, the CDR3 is TGCAGTGCTAGGGAACACCACGAGCAGTACTTC.

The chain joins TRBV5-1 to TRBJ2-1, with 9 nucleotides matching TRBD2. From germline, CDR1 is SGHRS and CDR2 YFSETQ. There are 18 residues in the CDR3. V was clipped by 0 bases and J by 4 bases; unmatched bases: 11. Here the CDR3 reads CASSLESRRREGYNEQFF. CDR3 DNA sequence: TGCGCCAGCAGCTTGGAGTCCCGGCGGCGGGAGGGTTACAATGAGCAGTTCTTC.

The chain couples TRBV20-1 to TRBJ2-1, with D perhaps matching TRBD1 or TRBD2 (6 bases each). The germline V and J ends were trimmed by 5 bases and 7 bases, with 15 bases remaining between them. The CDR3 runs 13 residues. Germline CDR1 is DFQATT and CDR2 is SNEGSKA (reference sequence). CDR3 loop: CSAPEGGWNEQFF. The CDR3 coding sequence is TGCAGTGCTCCCGAGGGGGGATGGAATGAGCAGTTCTTC.

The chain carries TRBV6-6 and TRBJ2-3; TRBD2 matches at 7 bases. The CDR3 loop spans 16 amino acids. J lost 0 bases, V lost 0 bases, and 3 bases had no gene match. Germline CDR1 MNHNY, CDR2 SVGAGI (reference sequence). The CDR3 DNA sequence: TGTGCCAGCAGTTACTCCCCTAGCGGAAGCACAGATACGCAGTATTTT. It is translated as CASSYSPSGSTDTQYF.

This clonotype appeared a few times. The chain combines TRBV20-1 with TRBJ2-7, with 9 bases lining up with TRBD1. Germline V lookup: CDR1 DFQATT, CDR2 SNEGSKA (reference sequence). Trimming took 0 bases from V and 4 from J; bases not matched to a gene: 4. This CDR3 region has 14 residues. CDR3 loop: CSAREAQGAYEQYF. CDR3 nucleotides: TGCAGTGCTAGAGAAGCACAGGGGGCGTACGAGCAGTACTTC.

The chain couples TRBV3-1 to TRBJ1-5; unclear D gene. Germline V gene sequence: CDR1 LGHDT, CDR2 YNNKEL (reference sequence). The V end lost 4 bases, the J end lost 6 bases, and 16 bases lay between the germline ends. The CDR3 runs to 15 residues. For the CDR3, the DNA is TGTGCCAGCAGCCCCTTTCTCGGTACGGGTCAGCCCCAGCATTTT. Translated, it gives CASSPFLGTGQPQHF.

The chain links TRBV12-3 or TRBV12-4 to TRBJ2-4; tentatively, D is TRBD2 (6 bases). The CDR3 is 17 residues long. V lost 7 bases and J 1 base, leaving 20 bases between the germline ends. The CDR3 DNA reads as TGTGCCAGCACCTTTGTTCTTGGGGGGACCGCCAAAAACATTCAGTACTTC. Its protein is CASTFVLGGTAKNIQYF.